The 21 T cell receptor beta chains in this list originate from one sample, sequenced in a study of monozygotic twins with inflammatory bowel disease. TCRdb re-called the 5' RACE reads, yielding one record per CDR3 amino acid sequence without DNA. This table lists some 170,000 distinct CDR3 sequences. The sequencing sample was made of blood. All receptors come from a human donor with ulcerative colitis or Crohn's disease, or a healthy co-twin of an affected twin (not recorded which).

The J gene is TRBJ2-7, the V gene TRBV14. This CDR3 contains 12 residues. Per germline, CDR1 SGHDN and CDR2 FVKESK. The CDR3 region is CASSQGADEQYF.

CDR3 sequence reads: CASSLLAGGSSYEQYF. V gene TRBV5-1 combines with J gene TRBJ2-7; TCRdb calls TRBD2, which cannot be checked without DNA. Germline loops: CDR1 SGHRS, CDR2 YFSETQ. CDR3 size: 16 residues.

The V gene is TRBV9, the J gene TRBJ1-2. Germline CDR1 reads SGDLS; CDR2 reads YYNGEE. This CDR3 has 16 amino acids. The CDR3 sequence: CASSASTQSSLEPGTF.

This chain connects TRBV11-2 to TRBJ2-3. The germline CDR1 and CDR2 sequences are SGHAT and FQNNGV. This CDR3 is 14 amino acids long. CDR3 sequence: CASSPVNGRSTQYF.

V gene TRBV10-3 combines with J gene TRBJ2-3; TCRdb lists TRBD1, though no DNA is available to test this call. Germline lookup yields CDR1 ENHRY and CDR2 SYGVKD. The CDR3 length is 15 residues. The CDR3 protein is CAISELGGPSDTQYF.

This chain joins TRBV12-3 or TRBV12-4 and TRBJ2-1; the TCRdb D gene call, TRBD2, has no DNA to confirm it. The CDR3 totals 17 residues. This CDR3 is CASRIRVLAGLNNEQFF.

The chain combines TRBV20-1 with TRBJ2-1; lacking DNA, the TRBD2 call made by TCRdb goes unchecked. Looked up from germline, CDR1 is DFQATT and CDR2 is SNEGSKA (reference sequence). CDR3 length: 16 residues. This CDR3 is CSARDSFSGRLHEQFF.

The chain has TRBV30 and TRBJ2-7; the D call from TCRdb, TRBD1, cannot be confirmed without DNA. From germline, CDR1 is GTSNPN and CDR2 SVGIG (reference sequence). CDR3 length equals 13 residues. CDR3 residues: CAFRRGGDYEQYF.

The chain joins TRBV7-9 to TRBJ1-1; absent DNA, TCRdb's TRBD1 call cannot be checked. Germline V CDR1 and CDR2: SEHNR, FQNEAQ (reference sequence). This CDR3 has 15 amino acids. The chain's CDR3 is CASSPTTGGNTEAFF.

This chain uses TRBV10-2 with TRBJ2-7; the D gene TCRdb calls, TRBD1, cannot be checked with no DNA. Germline V gives CDR1 WSHSY, CDR2 SAAADI. The CDR3 sequence is 14 residues long. The CDR3 protein is CASTLGGTVYEQYF.

V gene TRBV6-5 combines with J gene TRBJ1-4; the D gene TCRdb calls, TRBD1, cannot be checked with no DNA. The germline CDR1 and CDR2 sequences are MNHEY and SVGAGI. The CDR3 spans 15 residues. CDR3 sequence reads: CASSSYRGTNEKLFF.

CDR3 amino acids: CASSPPGLVRLRNEQFF. The rearrangement uses TRBV4-1 and TRBJ2-1; the TCRdb D gene call, TRBD2, has no DNA to confirm it. This CDR3 spans 17 amino acids. CDR1 is MGHRA and CDR2 is YSYEKL in the germline V gene.

The J gene is TRBJ2-2, the V gene TRBV5-8; TCRdb returns TRBD1, unconfirmable since there is no DNA. This CDR3 has 18 residues. The germline gives CDR1 SGHTS, CDR2 YDEGEE. CDR3 loop: CASSSGEEGGPYTGELFF.

The V gene is TRBV28, the J gene TRBJ1-1; as DNA is missing, the TRBD1 call by TCRdb cannot be tested. The CDR3 is 15 amino acids. CDR1 and CDR2 from the germline V gene are MDHEN and SYDVKM. CDR3 residues: CASSWGTVANTEAFF.

This rearrangement joins TRBV7-9 to TRBJ2-5. Germline loops: CDR1 SEHNR, CDR2 FQNEAQ (reference sequence). The CDR3 consists of 14 residues. This chain's CDR3 is CASSGLLGRETQYF.

The chain combines TRBV6-5 with TRBJ2-3; with no DNA, the TCRdb D assignment of TRBD1 cannot be verified. The CDR3 spans 15 residues. Germline CDR1 MNHEY, CDR2 SVGAGI. The CDR3 sequence: CASSYGTPGTDTQYF.

The rearrangement links TRBV11-2 to TRBJ2-3. The CDR3 has 13 residues. Germline CDR1 is SGHAT and CDR2 is FQNNGV. CDR3 loop: CASPRTGTDTQYF.

The chain employs TRBV6-4 and TRBJ2-3. Germline lookup yields CDR1 MRHNA and CDR2 SNTAGT. The CDR3 has 16 residues. The CDR3 region is CASSDSLPTSTDTQYF.

The chain recombines TRBV7-9 with TRBJ1-3. The CDR3 extends over 16 amino acids. Germline V gene data show CDR1 as SEHNR and CDR2 as FQNEAQ (reference sequence). The CDR3: CASSLAGRTSGNTIYF.

The rearrangement joins TRBV10-3 to TRBJ1-1; TCRdb calls TRBD1, which cannot be checked without DNA. The CDR3 extends over 13 amino acids. The germline V gene encodes CDR1 ENHRY and CDR2 SYGVKD. The CDR3 region is CAIRQGGGTEAFF.

This sequence joins TRBV6-2 or TRBV6-3 and TRBJ2-7; TCRdb gives TRBD2 as the D gene, but with no DNA this cannot be confirmed. The CDR3 extends over 17 amino acids. Germline lookup yields CDR1 MNHEY and CDR2 SVGEGT. Here the CDR3 reads CASSYSALAGKGDEQYF.